This passage covers 2 T cell receptor beta chains from one sample sequenced in a study of T cell responses to AZD1222 COVID-19 vaccine. Using immunoSEQ multiplex PCR, the repertoire was profiled, and TCRdb retains in-frame clones only, with some absent. The table records 150,000 or so clones, 70% to 90% of them present only once. The sample in question was peripheral blood, obtained on day 0 of AZD1222 vaccination. The receptors come from an adult in good health.

The chain uses TRBV7-2 and TRBJ1-3, with D possibly matching TRBD1 (5 bases). CDR1 and CDR2 (germline): SGHTA, FQGNSA. The V end lost 3 bases, the J end lost 0 bases, and 6 bases lay between the germline ends. This CDR3 has 14 residues. The CDR3 loop is CASSLGGSGNTIYF. The CDR3 region has the DNA TGTGCCAGCAGCTTGGGGGGCTCTGGAAACACCATATATTTT.

The chain joins TRBV4-3 to TRBJ1-5; TRBD1 might be the D (5 bases). V lost 2 bases to trimming and J lost 4 bases, with 12 bases between them. This CDR3 comprises 15 residues. Looked up from germline, CDR1 is LGHNA and CDR2 is YSLEER. As DNA, the CDR3 is TGCGCCAGCAGCCAAATCTGGGGACCAAATCAGCCCCAGCATTTT. Its protein is CASSQIWGPNQPQHF.